This record looks at one T cell receptor (beta chain) sequence and its context. Its antigen is not identified. Germline assignment: CDR1 LGHNA and CDR2 YNFKEQ. Trimming at V came to 0 bases and at J to 7 bases, leaving 11 bases not matched to a gene. The CDR3 runs to 17 residues. The entry originates in a study of cytomegalovirus exposure and HLA in healthy donors. This PCR relied on a set of 60 Vbeta primers and 13 Jbeta primers. Produced via immunoSEQ multiplex PCR; TCRdb's table is partial and in-frame only. The table shows under 150,000 clones, with about four fifths occurring only once. Notes on the study in general: Later work found that TCR association rates differed between HLA loci; DRB1 had the most and HLA-C the fewest.

This TCR came from a woman aged 35 to 49 in good health and CMV-seronegative. Sequenced sample: PBMCs. V usage is TRBV4-2 and J usage is TRBJ1-4; TRBD1 matches 7 bases. CDR3 nucleotide sequence: TGTGCCAGCAGCCAAGATAGGGGCACAGGGGTAGGTGAAAAACTGTTTTTT. Its translation is CASSQDRGTGVGEKLFF.